The text below deals with one T cell receptor (beta chain). No antigen is known for it. This entry is derived from a study of breast tumors, draining lymph nodes, adjacent tissues. Via MiXCR, TCRdb re-called the multiplex PCR reads, giving one row per CDR3 protein. There are 200,000 or so distinct CDR3 sequences in the sample; approximately 33% occur only once, and around 4.5% lies in the top ten. Samples came from axillary lymph nodes draining the breast cancer. This CDR3 has 15 amino acids. Germline-derived CDR1 and CDR2 are LGHNA and YNFKEQ. The J segment lost 11 bases and the V segment lost 4 bases, leaving 15 bases of the junction unmatched. General study results and limits: Findings are consistent with lymph node origin and intratumoral expansion of most tumor T cells.

This sequence was found in a female donor with breast cancer. Some clones in this sample may be carry-over from other donors' samples. Sample: axillary lymph node tissue. The V and J genes are TRBV4-2 and TRBJ2-3, with TRBD1 matching 7 bases. CDR3 sequence (DNA): TGTGCCAGCAGCCCACCAGGGACAGCAGACAATGAGCAGTATTTT. Encoded protein: CASSPPGTADNEQYF.